This note documents a single TCR beta chain sequence. Which antigen it targets is not known. Base qualities were left out, and no much larger clone turns up one base away. This entry is derived from a study of blood T cell repertoires in COVID-19 (dated by TCRdb to the early 2020s). Notes on the research overall: Samples from collaborators originated in the United States, Italy and Spain and spanned both the acute and convalescent phases of COVID-19. The prospective study material was composed of cDNA or gDNA derived from T cells, B-cell-depleted T cells, or PBMCs. Subjects who had been exposed to COVID-19, were actively infected with it, or had recovered from it provided the deeply sampled blood TCRbeta repertoires that made up the dataset. A freely available public database, intended as a resource for researchers studying the immune response to SARS-CoV-2, is where the repertoires were released. Samples came from the ongoing ImmuneRACE study (first 160 participants) plus 1,254 subjects from 6 global collaborators. The sample metadata nearly always contained a de-identified subject ID, COVID-19 status, age in years and sex. Where HLA class I and class II types were available, the types were taken from metadata supplied by the sample provider, not from assay-based typing. Beyond this particular receptor, the publication reports: The quantity of clinical and demographic metadata differed by source and by participant and was supplied without curation.

In the germline V gene, CDR1 corresponds to SNHLY and CDR2 to FYNNEI. The CDR3 holds 14 amino acids from the cysteine to the phenylalanine. Only the CDR3 DNA is retained, 42 bases long and in frame from the first base. V loses 11 bases, J loses 0 bases, and the germline ends lie 16 bases apart. Enrolling through a virtual design, the prospective study's participants ranged in age from roughly 18 to 89 years and lived across 20 to 30 United States geographic areas. In the prospective study, participants were assigned to cohorts based on the clinical history participants reported in a screening survey and a study questionnaire. Recovered participants in ImmuneRACE Cohort 3 were defined as having two consecutive negative NP/OP PCR tests, clearance from a healthcare professional, or resolution of symptoms. Mobile phlebotomists in the prospective study collected whole blood, serum and a nasopharyngeal or oropharyngeal swab from every participant. Additional blood draws and questionnaires over an approximately 2-month period could optionally be provided by prospective study participants. Prospective study blood samples were shipped either frozen or at room temperature before DNA extraction.

TCRbeta CDR3 regions were amplified from genomic DNA by means of the immunoSEQ Assay, a bias-controlled multiplex PCR. As for the original processing: The number of nucleated cells in each sample was estimated from the amplification of reference gene primers within the assay. To quantify the absolute abundance of each unique TCRbeta CDR3 rearrangement, sequence reads were collapsed and filtered. For each sample, productive Simpson clonality was calculated by taking the square root of Simpson's diversity index across productive rearrangements. TCRdb re-hosts the immuneACCESS table, in-frame sequences only. Its copies lack some clones; in the studies checked, an unresolved V gene accounts for under half of them, and the cause for the rest is not known. That table supplies the V and J calls and clone size; D and trimming were determined from the DNA. The sample data list over 120,000 clones, and 75% to 80% of these were observed just once. The biggest ten clones account for about 3.2% of the sample.

This TCR was recovered from a woman aged 45-59 years who had recovered from COVID-19. Sequences were obtained from PBMCs or T cells enriched from blood (not recorded which). The rearrangement combines TRBV2 with TRBJ1-1; the D gene cannot be named for sure. The base sequence is TGTGCCGCAGCGGTGAGAAGCATGAACACTGAAGCTTTCTTT. It specifies CAAAVRSMNTEAFF.